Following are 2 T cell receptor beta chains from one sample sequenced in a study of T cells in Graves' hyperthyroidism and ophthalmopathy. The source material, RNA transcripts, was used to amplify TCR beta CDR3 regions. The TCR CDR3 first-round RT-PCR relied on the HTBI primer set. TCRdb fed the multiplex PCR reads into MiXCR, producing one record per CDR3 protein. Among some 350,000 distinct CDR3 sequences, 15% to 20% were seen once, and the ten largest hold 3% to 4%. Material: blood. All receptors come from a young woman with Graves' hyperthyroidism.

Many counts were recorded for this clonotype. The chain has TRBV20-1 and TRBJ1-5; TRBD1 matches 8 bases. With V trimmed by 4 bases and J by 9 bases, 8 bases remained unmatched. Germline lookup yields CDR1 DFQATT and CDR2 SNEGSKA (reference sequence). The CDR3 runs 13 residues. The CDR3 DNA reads TGCAGTGCTAAAGGACAGGGCGCGGGGCCCCAGCATTTT. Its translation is CSAKGQGAGPQHF.

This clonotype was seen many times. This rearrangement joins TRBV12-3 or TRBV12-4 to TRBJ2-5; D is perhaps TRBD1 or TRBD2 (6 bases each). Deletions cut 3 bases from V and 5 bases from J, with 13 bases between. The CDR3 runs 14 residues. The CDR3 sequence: CASSFRGLRETQYF. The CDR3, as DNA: TGTGCCAGCAGTTTCCGGGGGCTCCGTGAGACCCAGTACTTC.